These 9 T cell receptor beta chains were sequenced from one sample in a study of beta chain features in type 1 diabetes (dated by TCRdb to the late 2010s). Library preparation employed the immunoSEQ multiplex PCR assay. The entire isolated RNA was reverse transcribed using the High Capacity cDNA Reverse Transcription Kit, and thus expressed TCRB transcripts were sequenced. Entries here come from immuneACCESS through TCRdb and include only in-frame sequences with V and J called. Some clones fail to appear in such tables; in the studies checked, an unresolved V gene covers under half of the shortfall, and the cause of the remainder is unknown. The sample contains roughly 260,000 clones, roughly 22% of them found a single time. The top ten hold around 0.029% of the sample. These receptors are not linked to any known antigen. Study-level results and caveats: Type 1 diabetes patients showed a moderate but significant shortening of TCRB CDR3 length in all four CD4+ subsets.

The sample was naive CD4+ T cells from blood. The cell subset or site label here, explained by the study, means: true naive CD4+ T cells. Receptors were obtained from a woman aged 40 to 49 with type 1 diabetes.

The chain is built from TRBV28 and TRBJ2-7; D uncertain. The CDR3 length is 12 residues. Trimming cost V 6 bases and J 4 bases, with 10 bases left between them. CDR1 is MDHEN and CDR2 is SYDVKM in the germline V gene. In nucleotides, the CDR3 is TGTGCCAGCAGCCCTAACCAATACGAGCAGTACTTC. Translating gives CASSPNQYEQYF.

This chain connects TRBV5-4 to TRBJ1-1; TRBD1 is a possible D gene (6 bases). The CDR3 spans 14 residues. With 4 bases removed from V and 5 bases from J, the gap between germline ends came to 15 bases. Germline V lookup: CDR1 SGHNT, CDR2 YYREEE (reference sequence). The CDR3: CASSAGGGGTEAFF. In DNA form, the CDR3 reads TGTGCCAGCAGCGCGGGAGGAGGGGGAACTGAAGCTTTCTTT. The variable domain in full, with the rest retrieved from reference TRBV5-4 and TRBJ1-1, is ETGVTQSPTHLIKTRGQQVTLRCSSQSGHNTVSWYQQALGQGPQFIFQYYREEENGRGNFPPRFSGLQFPNYSSELNVNALELDDSALYLCASSAGGGGTEAFFGQGTRLTVV.

A few counts support this clone. The chain recombines TRBV4-3 with TRBJ2-2; 7 nucleotides align to TRBD2. J was trimmed by 2 bases and V by 3 bases; bases with no gene match: 6. This CDR3 comprises 16 residues. Germline V gene lookup returns CDR1 LGHNA and CDR2 YSLEER. CDR3 sequence (DNA): TGCGCCAGCAGCCATTCTAGCGGATTTAACACCGGGGAGCTGTTTTTT. It specifies CASSHSSGFNTGELFF.

This clone was counted only a few times. CDR3 DNA: TGTGCCAGCAGCGTAGGGACAGACACTGAAGCTTTCTTT. It yields the protein CASSVGTDTEAFF. The V and J genes are TRBV9 and TRBJ1-1; D possibly corresponds to TRBD1 (6 bases). Trimming removed 0 bases from V and 3 bases from J, with 6 bases in between. CDR3 size: 13 residues. The germline V gene has CDR1 SGDLS and CDR2 YYNGEE.

This clone came up a few times. This sequence joins TRBV29-1 and TRBJ2-3, with 7 bases fitting TRBD1. The length of the CDR3 is 16 residues. V was pared by 2 bases and J by 2 bases, with 10 bases of the junction left unmatched. Germline V gene lookup returns CDR1 SQVTM and CDR2 ANQGSEA. The CDR3 sequence is CSVEKWTGGDTDTQYF. The CDR3 bases are TGCAGCGTTGAAAAATGGACAGGTGGGGACACAGATACGCAGTATTTT.

This clone turned up a few times. V and J are TRBV28 and TRBJ2-6; no definite D call. The CDR3 has 13 amino acids. CDR1 is MDHEN and CDR2 is SYDVKM in the germline V gene. V was clipped by 6 bases and J by 0 bases, with 3 bases between them. The CDR3 loop reads CASRYSGANVLTF. The CDR3 region has the DNA TGTGCCAGCAGGTACTCTGGGGCCAACGTCCTGACTTTC.

This rearrangement joins TRBV28 to TRBJ1-5; 7 nucleotides match TRBD1. This CDR3 comprises 14 residues. After removal of 5 bases from V and 8 bases from J, the junction contained 9 bases not matched to a gene. Germline V gene sequence: CDR1 MDHEN, CDR2 SYDVKM. In DNA, the CDR3 is TGTGCCAGCAGTACCCCGACAGGGATCGAGCCCCAGCATTTT. Translation: CASSTPTGIEPQHF.

This chain joins TRBV19 and TRBJ1-1, with 7 bases lining up with TRBD1. Unmatched junction bases numbered 4, after V lost 8 bases and J lost 1 base. Germline values: CDR1 LNHDA, CDR2 SQIVND (reference sequence). CDR3 length equals 13 residues. Here the CDR3 reads CASAGQTNTEAFF. DNA of the CDR3: TGTGCCAGTGCGGGACAGACGAACACTGAAGCTTTCTTT.

This clone was seen more than once but under ten times. V is TRBV29-1 and J is TRBJ2-7; tentatively, D is TRBD1 (5 bases). This CDR3 is built from 13 residues. V was shortened by 7 bases and J by 5 bases, with 18 bases between the two germline ends. Germline V gives CDR1 SQVTM, CDR2 ANQGSEA. The CDR3 nucleotides read TGCAGCGCCACCAGGGATCCTGTAGACGAGCAGTACTTC. This encodes CSATRDPVDEQYF.